A selection of T cell receptor beta chains follows, all from one sample in a study of T cell responses to AZD1222 COVID-19 vaccine. Profiled with immunoSEQ multiplex PCR; TCRdb holds only in-frame clones, not every one. Among some 120,000 clones listed, roughly 88% were seen once. Material: peripheral blood, obtained on day 0 of MenACWY control vaccination. The receptors stem from an adult in good health. Both conserved end residues are part of each CDR3. The order of the fields is J gene, D gene, V gene, clone size, CDR3 DNA, CDR3 protein. A D gene is named only where the DNA matches it firmly. The listing skips clone size in some rows; elsewhere it reads once, few, many or a size class.

j_call: TRBJ2-1
d_call: NA
v_call: TRBV11-2
clone_size: NA
cdr3_nt: TGTGCCAGCAGCTCAAGACGGGGAGTTCTCGATGAGCAGTTCTTC
cdr3_aa: CASSSRRGVLDEQFF

j_call: TRBJ2-7
d_call: NA
v_call: TRBV5-5
clone_size: NA
cdr3_nt: TGTGCCAGCAGCTTGGGGCTAGGCTACGAGCAGTACTTC
cdr3_aa: CASSLGLGYEQYF

j_call: TRBJ2-7
d_call: TRBD1
v_call: TRBV10-1
clone_size: NA
cdr3_nt: TGCGCCACCACTGGACAGGCCCACTCCTACGAGCAGTACTTC
cdr3_aa: CATTGQAHSYEQYF

j_call: TRBJ1-3
d_call: NA
v_call: TRBV19
clone_size: once
cdr3_nt: TGTGCCAGTAGTCCCCGGGTCATCTTCTCTGGAAACACCATATATTTT
cdr3_aa: CASSPRVIFSGNTIYF

j_call: TRBJ2-4
d_call: TRBD1
v_call: TRBV2
clone_size: NA
cdr3_nt: TGTGCCAGCCTCGGGACAGGGGGCGTCGGGGCCAAAAACATTCAGTACTTC
cdr3_aa: CASLGTGGVGAKNIQYF

j_call: TRBJ2-5
d_call: NA
v_call: TRBV30
clone_size: NA
cdr3_nt: TGTGCCTGGAGTGAGACGAACAGGGCGAGGCAAGAGACCCAGTACTTC
cdr3_aa: CAWSETNRARQETQYF

j_call: TRBJ1-2
d_call: TRBD1
v_call: TRBV5-1
clone_size: NA
cdr3_nt: TGCGCCAGCAGCGAAGGGGCAGGGGGATTTAACTATGGCTACACCTTC
cdr3_aa: CASSEGAGGFNYGYTF

j_call: TRBJ1-6
d_call: NA
v_call: TRBV19
clone_size: NA
cdr3_nt: TGTGCCAGTAGTCCGTGGGGTTCACCCCTCCACTTT
cdr3_aa: CASSPWGSPLHF

j_call: TRBJ1-2
d_call: NA
v_call: TRBV7-2
clone_size: NA
cdr3_nt: TGTGCCAGCAGCTCCGTGGGCGGGGGCCTCTATGGCTACACCTTC
cdr3_aa: CASSSVGGGLYGYTF

j_call: TRBJ1-1
d_call: NA
v_call: TRBV7-3
clone_size: NA
cdr3_nt: TGTGCCAGCAGCGAGTTCATGAACACTGAAGCTTTCTTT
cdr3_aa: CASSEFMNTEAFF

j_call: TRBJ1-1
d_call: NA
v_call: TRBV11-2
clone_size: NA
cdr3_nt: TGTGCCAGCAGCACCTTCGTAGTGAACACTGAAGCTTTCTTT
cdr3_aa: CASSTFVVNTEAFF